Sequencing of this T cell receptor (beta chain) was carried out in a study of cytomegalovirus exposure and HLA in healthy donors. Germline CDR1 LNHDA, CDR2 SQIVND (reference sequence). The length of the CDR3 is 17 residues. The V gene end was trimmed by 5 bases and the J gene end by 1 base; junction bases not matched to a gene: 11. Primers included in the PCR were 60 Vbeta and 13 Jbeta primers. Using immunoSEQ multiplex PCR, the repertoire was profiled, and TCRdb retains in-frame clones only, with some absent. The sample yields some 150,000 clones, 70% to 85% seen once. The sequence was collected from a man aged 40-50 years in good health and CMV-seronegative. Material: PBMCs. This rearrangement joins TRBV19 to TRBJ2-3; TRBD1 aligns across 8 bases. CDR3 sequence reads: CASSPGGERWGTDTQYF. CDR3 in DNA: TGTGCCAGTAGTCCAGGGGGCGAGAGGTGGGGCACAGATACGCAGTATTTT.